This TCR beta chain was profiled in a study of response to subunit inactivated influenza vaccine. Study-wide results and limits: The authors suggested that few new T cells are recruited per seasonal influenza vaccination.

Of note for this clonotype: Its matching antigen is unknown.

The CDR3 runs 15 residues. CDR1 is SGHTA, CDR2 FQGNSA, per germline. After removal of 1 base from V and 7 bases from J, the junction contained 6 bases not matched to a gene. From the RT-PCR reads, TCRdb called clonotypes with MiXCR, one entry per CDR3 protein. The profile shows hundreds of thousands of distinct CDR3 sequences, approximately 14% of them singletons. The source of this sequence is a man aged 50 or older who received an inactivated influenza vaccine. The chain combines TRBV7-2 with TRBJ1-2; 10 nucleotides match TRBD1. The input for sequencing was PBMCs from blood, taken roughly 2 weeks before vaccination. The CDR3 protein is CASSLGVRDRGGYTF. CDR3 in DNA: TGTGCCAGCAGCTTAGGTGTCCGGGACAGGGGTGGCTACACCTTC.